This TCR beta chain was documented in a study of technical replicates of blood from four donors. Method: immunoSEQ multiplex PCR; TCRdb's copy keeps in-frame clones and lacks some. Of almost 90,000 clones in the sample, around 96% are singletons; the top ten hold 0.2% to 0.25%. The CDR3 spans 13 residues. V was pared by 0 bases and J by 4 bases, with 8 bases between. The germline V gene encodes CDR1 SGDLS and CDR2 YYNGEE. Sample: T cells isolated from PBMCs. This chain uses TRBV9 with TRBJ2-7, with D perhaps TRBD2 (5 bases). This TCR was recovered from a human donor in good health. Here the CDR3 DNA reads TGTGCCAGCAGCGTAGCGGGAACTTACGAGCAGTACTTC. This translates into CASSVAGTYEQYF.